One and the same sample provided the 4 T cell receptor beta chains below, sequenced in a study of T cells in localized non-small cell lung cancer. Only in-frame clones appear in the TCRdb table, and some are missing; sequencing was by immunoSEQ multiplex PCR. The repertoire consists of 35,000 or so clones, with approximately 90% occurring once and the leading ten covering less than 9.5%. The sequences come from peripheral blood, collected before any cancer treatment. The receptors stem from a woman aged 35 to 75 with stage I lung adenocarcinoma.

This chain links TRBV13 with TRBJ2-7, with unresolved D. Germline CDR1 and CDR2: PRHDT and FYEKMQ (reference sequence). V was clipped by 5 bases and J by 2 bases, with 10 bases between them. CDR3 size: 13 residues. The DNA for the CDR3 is TGTGCCAGCAGCCAAACTAATACCTACGAGCAGTACTTC. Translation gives CASSQTNTYEQYF.

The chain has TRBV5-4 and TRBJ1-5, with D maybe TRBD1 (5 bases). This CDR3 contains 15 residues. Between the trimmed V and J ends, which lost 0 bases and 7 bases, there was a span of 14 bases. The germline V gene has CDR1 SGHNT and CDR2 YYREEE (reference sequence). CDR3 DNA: TGTGCCAGCAGCTTGGGTCCCACAGGCGGCCAGCCCCAGCATTTT. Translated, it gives CASSLGPTGGQPQHF.

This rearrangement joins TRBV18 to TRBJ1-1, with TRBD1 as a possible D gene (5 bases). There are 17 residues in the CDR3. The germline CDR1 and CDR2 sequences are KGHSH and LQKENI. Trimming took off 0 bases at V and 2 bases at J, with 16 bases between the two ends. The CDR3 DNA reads TGTGCCAGCTCACCACCGGGGTTGTGGGGCAGTAACACTGAAGCTTTCTTT. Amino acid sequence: CASSPPGLWGSNTEAFF.

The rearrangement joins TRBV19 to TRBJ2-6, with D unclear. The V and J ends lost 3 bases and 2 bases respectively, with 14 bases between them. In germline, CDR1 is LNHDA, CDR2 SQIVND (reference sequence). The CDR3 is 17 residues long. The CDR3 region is CASSIGSAPPGANVLTF. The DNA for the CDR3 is TGTGCCAGTAGTATTGGTTCGGCACCCCCTGGGGCCAACGTCCTGACTTTC.